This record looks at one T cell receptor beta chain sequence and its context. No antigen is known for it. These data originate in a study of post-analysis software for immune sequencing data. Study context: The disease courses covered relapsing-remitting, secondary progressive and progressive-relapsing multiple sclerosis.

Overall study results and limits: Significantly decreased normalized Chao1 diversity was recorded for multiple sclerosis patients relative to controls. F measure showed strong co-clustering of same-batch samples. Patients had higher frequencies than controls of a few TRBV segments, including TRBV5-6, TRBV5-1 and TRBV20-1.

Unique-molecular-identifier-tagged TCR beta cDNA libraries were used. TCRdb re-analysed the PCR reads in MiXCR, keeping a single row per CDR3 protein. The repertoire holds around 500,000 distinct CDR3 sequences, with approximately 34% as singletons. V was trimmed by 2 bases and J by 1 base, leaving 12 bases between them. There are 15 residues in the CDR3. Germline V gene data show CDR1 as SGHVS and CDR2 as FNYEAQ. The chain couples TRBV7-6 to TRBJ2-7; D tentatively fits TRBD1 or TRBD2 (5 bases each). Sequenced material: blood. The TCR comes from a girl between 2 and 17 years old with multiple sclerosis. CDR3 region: CASSLRRDGSYEQYF. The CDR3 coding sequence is TGTGCCAGCAGCTTACGCCGGGACGGATCCTACGAGCAGTACTTC.